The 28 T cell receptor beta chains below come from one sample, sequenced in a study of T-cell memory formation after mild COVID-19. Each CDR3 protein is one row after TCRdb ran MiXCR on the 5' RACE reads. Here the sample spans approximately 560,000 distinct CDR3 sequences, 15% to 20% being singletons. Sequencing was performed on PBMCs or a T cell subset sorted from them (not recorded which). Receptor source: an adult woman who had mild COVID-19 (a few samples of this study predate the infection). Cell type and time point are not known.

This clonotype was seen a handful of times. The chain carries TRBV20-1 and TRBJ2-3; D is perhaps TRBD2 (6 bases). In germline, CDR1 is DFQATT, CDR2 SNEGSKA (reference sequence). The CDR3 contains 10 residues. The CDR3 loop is CSFAGDTQYF. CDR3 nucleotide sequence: TGCAGCTTTGCGGGGGATACGCAGTATTTT.

The CDR3 coding sequence is TGTGCCAGCAGTAGCATGGACAGGGGTAACTATGGCTACACCTTC. Amino acids: CASSSMDRGNYGYTF. This rearrangement joins TRBV6-1 to TRBJ1-2, with 9 bases identical to TRBD1. Germline V CDR1 and CDR2: MNHNS, SASEGT. The CDR3 covers 15 residues. J lost 1 base, V lost 5 bases, and 5 bases had no gene match.

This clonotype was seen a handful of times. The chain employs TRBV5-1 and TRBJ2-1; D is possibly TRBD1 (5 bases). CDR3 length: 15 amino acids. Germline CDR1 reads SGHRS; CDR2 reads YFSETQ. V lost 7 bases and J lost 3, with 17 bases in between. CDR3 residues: CASASGQGYYNEQFF. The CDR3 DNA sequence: TGCGCCAGCGCAAGTGGGCAGGGCTACTACAATGAGCAGTTCTTC.

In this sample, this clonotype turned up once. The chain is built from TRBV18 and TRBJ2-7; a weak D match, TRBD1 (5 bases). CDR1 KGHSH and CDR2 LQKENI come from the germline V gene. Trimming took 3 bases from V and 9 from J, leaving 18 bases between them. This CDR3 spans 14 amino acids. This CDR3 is CASSPQGSVVGQYF. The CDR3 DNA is TGTGCCAGCTCACCGCAGGGCTCGGTAGTAGGGCAGTACTTC.

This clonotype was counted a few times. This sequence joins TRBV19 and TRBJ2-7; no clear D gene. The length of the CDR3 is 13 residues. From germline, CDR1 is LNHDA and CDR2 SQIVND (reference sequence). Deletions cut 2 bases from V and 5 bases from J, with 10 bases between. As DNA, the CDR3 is TGTGCCAGTAGTATAAGACCGAGACACGAGCAGTACTTC. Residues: CASSIRPRHEQYF.

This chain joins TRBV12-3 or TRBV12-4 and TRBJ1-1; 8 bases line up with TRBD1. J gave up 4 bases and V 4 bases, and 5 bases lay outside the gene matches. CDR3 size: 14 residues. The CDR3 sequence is CASSSTGVITEAFF. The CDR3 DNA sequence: TGTGCCAGCAGTTCGACAGGGGTAATCACTGAAGCTTTCTTT.

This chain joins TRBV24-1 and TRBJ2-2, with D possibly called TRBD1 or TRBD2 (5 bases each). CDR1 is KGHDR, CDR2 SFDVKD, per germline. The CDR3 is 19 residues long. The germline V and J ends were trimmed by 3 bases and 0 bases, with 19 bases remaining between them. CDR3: CATSDHRDALISNTGELFF. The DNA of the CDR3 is TGTGCCACCAGTGATCACCGGGACGCCCTGATCTCGAACACCGGGGAGCTGTTTTTT.

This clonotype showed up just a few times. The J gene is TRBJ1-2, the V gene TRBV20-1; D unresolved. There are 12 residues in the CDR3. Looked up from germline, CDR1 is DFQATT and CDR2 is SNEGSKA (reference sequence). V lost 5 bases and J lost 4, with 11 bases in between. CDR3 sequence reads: CSARATAYGYTF. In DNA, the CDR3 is TGCAGTGCTCGCGCTACAGCCTATGGCTACACCTTC.

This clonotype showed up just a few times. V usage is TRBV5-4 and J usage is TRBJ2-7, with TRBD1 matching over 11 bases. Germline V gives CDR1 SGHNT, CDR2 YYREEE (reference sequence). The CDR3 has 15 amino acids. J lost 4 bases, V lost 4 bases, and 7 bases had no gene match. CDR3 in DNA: TGTGCCAGCAGCCCCGGGACAGGGGGTTTGTACGAGCAGTACTTC. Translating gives CASSPGTGGLYEQYF.

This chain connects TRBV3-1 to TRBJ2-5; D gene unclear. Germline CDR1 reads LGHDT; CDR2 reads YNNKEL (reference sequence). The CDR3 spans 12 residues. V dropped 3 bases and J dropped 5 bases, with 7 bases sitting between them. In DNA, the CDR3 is TGTGCCAGCAGCCAGAGAGCGGAGACCCAGTACTTC. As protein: CASSQRAETQYF.

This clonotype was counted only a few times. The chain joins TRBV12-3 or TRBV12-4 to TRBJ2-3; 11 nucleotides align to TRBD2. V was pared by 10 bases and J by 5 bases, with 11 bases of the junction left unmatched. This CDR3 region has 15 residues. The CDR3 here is CANGKLAGDQDTQYF. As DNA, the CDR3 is TGTGCCAACGGGAAACTAGCGGGGGATCAAGATACGCAGTATTTT.

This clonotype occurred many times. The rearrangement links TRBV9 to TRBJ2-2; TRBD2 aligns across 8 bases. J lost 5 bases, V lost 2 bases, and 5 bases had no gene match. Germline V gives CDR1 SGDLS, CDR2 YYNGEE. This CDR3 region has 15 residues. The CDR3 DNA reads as TGTGCCAGCAGCGTTAGCGGGAAGAAGACCGGGGAGCTGTTTTTT. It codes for CASSVSGKKTGELFF.

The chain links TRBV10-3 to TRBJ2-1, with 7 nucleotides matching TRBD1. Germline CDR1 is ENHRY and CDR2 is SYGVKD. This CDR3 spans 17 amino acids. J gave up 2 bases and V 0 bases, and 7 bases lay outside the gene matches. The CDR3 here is CAISESVVTGPYNEQFF. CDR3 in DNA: TGTGCCATCAGTGAGTCCGTGGTGACAGGGCCCTACAATGAGCAGTTCTTC.

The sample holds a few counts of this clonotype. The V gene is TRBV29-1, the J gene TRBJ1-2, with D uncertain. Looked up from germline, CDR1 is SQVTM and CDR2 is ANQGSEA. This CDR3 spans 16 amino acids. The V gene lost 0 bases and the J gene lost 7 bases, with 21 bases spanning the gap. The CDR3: CSVEDQGLGKRSGYTF. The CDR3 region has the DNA TGCAGCGTTGAAGATCAAGGACTGGGCAAAAGGAGTGGCTACACCTTC.

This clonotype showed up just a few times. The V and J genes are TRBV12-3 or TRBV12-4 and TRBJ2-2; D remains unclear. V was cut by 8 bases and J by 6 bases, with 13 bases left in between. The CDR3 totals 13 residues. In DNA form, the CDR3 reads TGTGCCAGCGCCCAAAGGGTTCCCGGGGAGCTGTTTTTT. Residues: CASAQRVPGELFF.

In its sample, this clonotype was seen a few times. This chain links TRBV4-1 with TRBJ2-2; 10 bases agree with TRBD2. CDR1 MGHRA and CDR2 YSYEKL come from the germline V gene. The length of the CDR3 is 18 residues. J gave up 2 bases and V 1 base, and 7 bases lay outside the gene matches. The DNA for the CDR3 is TGCGCCAGCAGCCAAGGCCTAGCGGGGGCTATAAACACCGGGGAGCTGTTTTTT. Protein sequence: CASSQGLAGAINTGELFF.

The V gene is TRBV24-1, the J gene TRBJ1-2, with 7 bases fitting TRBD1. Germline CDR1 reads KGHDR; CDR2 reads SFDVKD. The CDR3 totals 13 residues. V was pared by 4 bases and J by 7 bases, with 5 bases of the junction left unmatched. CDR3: CATSEDRATGYTF. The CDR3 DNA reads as TGTGCCACCAGTGAAGACAGGGCGACTGGCTACACCTTC.

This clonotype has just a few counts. The CDR3 region has the DNA TGCGCCAGCAGCTTGGAGTCCGCCGGCTACACCTTC. Amino acids: CASSLESAGYTF. This chain uses TRBV5-1 with TRBJ1-2; D is undetermined. This CDR3 region has 12 residues. V dropped 0 bases and J dropped 8 bases, with 8 bases sitting between them. In germline, CDR1 is SGHRS, CDR2 YFSETQ. Using reference TRBV5-1 and TRBJ1-2 for the parts outside the CDR3, the full variable domain is KAGVTQTPRYLIKTRGQQVTLSCSPISGHRSVSWYQQTPGQGLQFLFEYFSETQRNKGNFPGRFSGRQFSNSRSEMNVSTLELGDSALYLCASSLESAGYTFGSGTRLTVV.

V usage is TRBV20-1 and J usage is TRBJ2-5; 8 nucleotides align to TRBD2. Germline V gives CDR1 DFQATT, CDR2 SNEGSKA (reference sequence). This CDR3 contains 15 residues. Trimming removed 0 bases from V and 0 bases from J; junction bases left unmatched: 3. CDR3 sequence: CSARELAAYQETQYF. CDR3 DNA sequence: TGCAGTGCTAGAGAACTAGCGGCCTACCAAGAGACCCAGTACTTC.

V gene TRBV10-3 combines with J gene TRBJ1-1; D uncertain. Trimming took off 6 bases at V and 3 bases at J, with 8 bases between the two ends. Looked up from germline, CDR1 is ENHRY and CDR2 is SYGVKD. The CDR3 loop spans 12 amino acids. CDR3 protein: CAISDGDTEAFF. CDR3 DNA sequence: TGTGCCATCAGCGACGGAGACACTGAAGCTTTCTTT.

The CDR3 loop is CASSSEGRGSEKLFF. The CDR3 nucleotides are TGTGCCAGCAGTTCCGAGGGGAGAGGCAGTGAAAAACTGTTTTTT. This chain connects TRBV6-6 to TRBJ1-4; a possible D gene is TRBD1 (5 bases). Germline V gene sequence: CDR1 MNHNY, CDR2 SVGAGI (reference sequence). The CDR3 totals 15 residues. Trimming stripped 4 bases from V and 7 bases from J, with 16 bases between.

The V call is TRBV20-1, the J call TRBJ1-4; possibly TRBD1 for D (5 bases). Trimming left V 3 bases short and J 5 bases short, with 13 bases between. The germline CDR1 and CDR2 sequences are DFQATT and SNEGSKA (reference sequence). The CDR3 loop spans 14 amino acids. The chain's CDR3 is CSARPGGGNEKLFF. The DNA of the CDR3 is TGCAGTGCTAGGCCCGGGGGGGGGAATGAAAAACTGTTTTTT.

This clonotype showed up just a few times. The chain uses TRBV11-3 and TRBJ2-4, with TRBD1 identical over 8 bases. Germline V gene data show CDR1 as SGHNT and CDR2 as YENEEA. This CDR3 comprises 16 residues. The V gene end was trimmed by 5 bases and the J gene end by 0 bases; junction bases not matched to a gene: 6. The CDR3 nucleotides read TGTGCCAGCAGCGAAGAGGACAGGGTAGCCAAAAACATTCAGTACTTC. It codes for CASSEEDRVAKNIQYF.

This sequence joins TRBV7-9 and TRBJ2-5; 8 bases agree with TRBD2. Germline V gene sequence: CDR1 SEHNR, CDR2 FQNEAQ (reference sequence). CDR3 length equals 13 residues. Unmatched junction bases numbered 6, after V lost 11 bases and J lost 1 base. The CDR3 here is CAVRLALQETQYF. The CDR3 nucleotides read TGTGCCGTCCGACTAGCGCTCCAAGAGACCCAGTACTTC.

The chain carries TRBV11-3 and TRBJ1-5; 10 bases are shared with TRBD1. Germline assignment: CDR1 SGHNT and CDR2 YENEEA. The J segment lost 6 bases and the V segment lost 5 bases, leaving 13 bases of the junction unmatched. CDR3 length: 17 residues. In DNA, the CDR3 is TGTGCCAGCAGCCCTTCGCCAGGGGACAGGGGTAGTCAGCCCCAGCATTTT. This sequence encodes CASSPSPGDRGSQPQHF.

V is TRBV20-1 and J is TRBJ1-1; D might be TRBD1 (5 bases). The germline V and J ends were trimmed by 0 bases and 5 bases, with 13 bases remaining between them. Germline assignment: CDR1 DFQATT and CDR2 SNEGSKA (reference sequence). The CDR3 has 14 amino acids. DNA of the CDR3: TGCAGTGCTAGAGATCCCAGGGCGGGAACTGAAGCTTTCTTT. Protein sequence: CSARDPRAGTEAFF.

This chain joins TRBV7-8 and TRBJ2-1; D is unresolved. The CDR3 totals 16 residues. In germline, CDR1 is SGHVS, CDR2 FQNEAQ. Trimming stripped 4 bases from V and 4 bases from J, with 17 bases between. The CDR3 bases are TGTGCCAGCAGCTCCACCACCCGGCAGCCGTACAATGAGCAGTTCTTC. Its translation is CASSSTTRQPYNEQFF.

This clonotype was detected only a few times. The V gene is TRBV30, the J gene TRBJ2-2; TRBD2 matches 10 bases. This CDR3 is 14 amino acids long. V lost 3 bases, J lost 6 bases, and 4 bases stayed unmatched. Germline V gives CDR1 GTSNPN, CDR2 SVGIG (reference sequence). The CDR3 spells CAWRLAGDPGELFF. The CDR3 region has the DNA TGTGCCTGGAGGCTAGCGGGAGACCCCGGGGAGCTGTTTTTT. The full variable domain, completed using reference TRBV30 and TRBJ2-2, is SQTIHQWPATLVQPVGSPLSLECTVEGTSNPNLYWYRQAAGRGLQLLFYSVGIGQISSEVPQNLSASRPQDRQFILSSKKLLLSDSGFYLCAWRLAGDPGELFFGEGSRLTVL.